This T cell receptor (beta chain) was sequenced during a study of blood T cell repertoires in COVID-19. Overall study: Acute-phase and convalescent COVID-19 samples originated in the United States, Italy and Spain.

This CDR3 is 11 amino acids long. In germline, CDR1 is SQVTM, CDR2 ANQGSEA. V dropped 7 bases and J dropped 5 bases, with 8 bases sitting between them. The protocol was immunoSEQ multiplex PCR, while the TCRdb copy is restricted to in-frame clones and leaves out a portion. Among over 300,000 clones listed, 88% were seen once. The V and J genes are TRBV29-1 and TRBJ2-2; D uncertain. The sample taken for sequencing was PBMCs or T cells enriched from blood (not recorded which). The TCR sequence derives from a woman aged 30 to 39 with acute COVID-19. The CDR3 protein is CSGTKTGELFF. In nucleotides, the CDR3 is TGCAGCGGAACAAAGACCGGGGAGCTGTTTTTT.